This section outlines one T cell receptor (beta chain) sequence together with its context. This entry is derived from a study of blood T cell repertoires in COVID-19. Study at large: The United States, Italy and Spain provided the acute and convalescent COVID-19 samples. Sources were T cells, B-cell-depleted T cells, or PBMCs; the material itself was cDNA or gDNA.

In the source study's methods: Quantification of nucleated cells was approximated via reference gene primer amplification. Assay used: immunoSEQ multiplex PCR; TCRdb lists only in-frame clones, some missing. That table supplies the V and J calls and clone size; D and trimming were determined from the DNA. This table has 150,000 to 200,000 clones, 87% appearing once. The CDR3 is made up of 16 amino acids. Germline V gene data show CDR1 as SGHKS and CDR2 as YYEKEE (reference sequence). V dropped 4 bases and J dropped 6; count of bases not matched to a gene: 15. The clonotype comes from a woman under 30 who had recovered from COVID-19. This sequence joins TRBV5-5 and TRBJ1-2, with 7 positions matching TRBD1. Sequencing was done on a sample of peripheral blood. The CDR3, as DNA: TGTGCCAGCAGCGTTACCCCCAGACAGGGAAGGGATGGCTACACCTTC. Its translation: CASSVTPRQGRDGYTF.